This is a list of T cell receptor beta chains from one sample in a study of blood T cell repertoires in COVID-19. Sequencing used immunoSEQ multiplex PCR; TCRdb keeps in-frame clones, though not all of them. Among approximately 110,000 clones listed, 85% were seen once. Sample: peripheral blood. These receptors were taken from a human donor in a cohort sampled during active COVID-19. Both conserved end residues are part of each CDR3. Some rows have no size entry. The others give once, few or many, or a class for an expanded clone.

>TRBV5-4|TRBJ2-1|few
CASSLRTSANEQFF
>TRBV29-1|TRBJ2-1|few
CSGRDAGEQFF
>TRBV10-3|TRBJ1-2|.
CAISQTGGTSF
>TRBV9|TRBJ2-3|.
CASSVGGGAENTQYF
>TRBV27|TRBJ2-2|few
CASSLVQINTGELFF
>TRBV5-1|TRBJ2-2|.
CASSLTSGGSNTGELFF
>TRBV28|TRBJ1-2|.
CASSEAYGYTF
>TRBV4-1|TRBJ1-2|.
CASKSPGTVFGYTF
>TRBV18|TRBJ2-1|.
CASSPRVGTGGSYNEQFF
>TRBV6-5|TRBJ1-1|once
CASRRGMNTEAFF
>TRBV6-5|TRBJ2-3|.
CASRDGQGATDTQYF
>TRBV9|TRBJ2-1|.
CASSEHQPYNEQFF
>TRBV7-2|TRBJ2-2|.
CASSLFESVNTGELFF
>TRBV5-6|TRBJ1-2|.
CASSFGQGANTYYGYTF
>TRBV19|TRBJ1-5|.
CASDGQGGGQPQHF
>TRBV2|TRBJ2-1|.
CASRVGTGNYNEQFF
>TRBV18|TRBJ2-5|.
CASSPGGGETQYF
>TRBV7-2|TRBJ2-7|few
CASRGAGGSYEQYF
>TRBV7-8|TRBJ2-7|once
CASSLVGEGEQYF
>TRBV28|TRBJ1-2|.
CASSFEFNYGYTF
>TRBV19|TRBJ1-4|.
CASSPGVSTNEKLFF
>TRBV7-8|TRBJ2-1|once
CASSSNSGNSYNEQFF
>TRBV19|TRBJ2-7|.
CASSISAKTGYEQYF
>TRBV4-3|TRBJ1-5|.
CASSQDLRSNQPQHF
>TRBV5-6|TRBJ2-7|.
CASSASYEQYF
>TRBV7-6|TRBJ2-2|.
CASSPGRGGPGELFF
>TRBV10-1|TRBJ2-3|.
CASSEGGSGFAADTQYF
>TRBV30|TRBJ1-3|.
CAWSRFGGLGNTIYF
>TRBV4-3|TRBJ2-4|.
CASSQSGGFKNIQYF
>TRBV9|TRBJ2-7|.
CASSVEELAGSYEQYF
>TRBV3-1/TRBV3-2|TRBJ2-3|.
CASSQAQGYLPDTQYF
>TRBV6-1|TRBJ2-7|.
CASSERTSGSYEQYF
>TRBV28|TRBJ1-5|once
CASSPYRGGSNQPQHF
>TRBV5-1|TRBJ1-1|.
CASRKTQNTEAFF
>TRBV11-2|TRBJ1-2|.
CASGRTVGYGYTF
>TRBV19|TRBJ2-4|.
CASSISPGKNIQYF